This passage covers 18 T cell receptor beta chains from one sample sequenced in a study of early T cells in non-severe SARS-CoV-2 infection. Using its own MiXCR run on the 5' RACE reads, TCRdb lists one record per CDR3 protein. The table lists 50,000 or so distinct CDR3 sequences, just under 15% of them singletons. Sequenced here: whole blood, sampled at baseline. Receptors originate from an adult who was a healthcare worker with PCR-confirmed SARS-CoV-2 infection or an uninfected control (not recorded which).

This clonotype has a handful of counts. The chain combines TRBV6-5 with TRBJ1-1; D perhaps matches TRBD1 (6 bases). Germline values: CDR1 MNHEY, CDR2 SVGAGI. The CDR3 sequence is 14 residues long. V lost 6 bases to trimming and J lost 8 bases, with 19 bases between them. The DNA for the CDR3 is TGTGCCAGCAGCACTACAAACGCTGACAGGGAAGCTTTCTTT. This encodes CASSTTNADREAFF.

This clonotype was counted only a few times. The rearrangement links TRBV5-1 to TRBJ2-7; D is possibly TRBD2 (6 bases). Germline CDR1 and CDR2: SGHRS and YFSETQ. The CDR3 spans 15 residues. Trimming took off 5 bases at V and 3 bases at J, with 18 bases between the two ends. CDR3 sequence (DNA): TGCGCCAGCAGTTTTTCCGGGGGTGGATTCTACGAGCAGTACTTC. Its translation is CASSFSGGGFYEQYF.

There are many counts of this clonotype. V and J are TRBV12-3 or TRBV12-4 and TRBJ2-7; no definite D call. The V end was cut by 5 bases, the J end by 0 bases, with 5 bases between. The CDR3 has 12 amino acids. The CDR3 reads CASSKSSYEQYF. The CDR3 bases are TGTGCCAGCAGTAAAAGCTCCTACGAGCAGTACTTC.

This clonotype turned up a few times. The rearrangement links TRBV20-1 to TRBJ1-6; no clear D gene. V dropped 6 bases and J dropped 4 bases, with 7 bases sitting between them. The length of the CDR3 is 12 residues. Looked up from germline, CDR1 is DFQATT and CDR2 is SNEGSKA (reference sequence). This CDR3 reads CSAGPYNSPLHF. The CDR3 region has the DNA TGCAGTGCCGGACCATATAATTCACCCCTCCACTTT.

The chain uses TRBV7-3 and TRBJ1-2; 9 bases are shared with TRBD1. Germline V gene data show CDR1 as SGHTA and CDR2 as FQGTGA. The CDR3 totals 14 residues. V shed 4 bases, J shed 2 bases, and the junction held 2 bases outside the gene matches. The CDR3 loop is CASSSGTGNYGYTF. CDR3 nucleotide sequence: TGTGCCAGCAGCTCCGGGACAGGGAACTATGGCTACACCTTC.

The chain employs TRBV18 and TRBJ1-1; D may be TRBD1 (5 bases). Trimming pared 3 bases from V and 5 bases from J, leaving 19 bases between. The CDR3 consists of 16 residues. Germline lookup yields CDR1 KGHSH and CDR2 LQKENI. CDR3 loop: CASSPKPRGRGTEAFF. The CDR3 nucleotides read TGTGCCAGCTCACCCAAGCCCCGGGGACGGGGTACTGAAGCTTTCTTT.

In this sample, this clonotype turned up a few times. This chain links TRBV9 with TRBJ2-7; 8 nucleotides line up with TRBD2. CDR1 is SGDLS and CDR2 is YYNGEE in the germline V gene. CDR3 length equals 14 residues. The J segment lost 7 bases and the V segment lost 3 bases, leaving 9 bases of the junction unmatched. The CDR3 sequence: CASSGGGGYGEQYF. In DNA form, the CDR3 reads TGTGCCAGCAGCGGAGGCGGGGGGTATGGAGAGCAGTACTTC.

This clonotype has more than one count but fewer than ten. The chain uses TRBV4-1 and TRBJ2-2; no clear D gene. Trimming pared 2 bases from V and 1 base from J, leaving 5 bases between. The CDR3 extends over 14 amino acids. CDR1 and CDR2 (germline): MGHRA, YSYEKL. The CDR3 loop is CASSQRQNTGELFF. CDR3 nucleotide sequence: TGCGCCAGCAGCCAACGTCAGAACACCGGGGAGCTGTTTTTT.

The gene calls are TRBV7-9 and TRBJ2-3, with a tentative D call TRBD1 (5 bases). Germline loops: CDR1 SEHNR, CDR2 FQNEAQ (reference sequence). CDR3 length equals 14 residues. The V and J ends lost 3 bases and 0 bases respectively, with 7 bases between them. DNA of the CDR3: TGTGCCAGCAGCTTGACAGAAAGCACAGATACGCAGTATTTT. Protein: CASSLTESTDTQYF. Full variable domain (missing parts from reference TRBV7-9 and TRBJ2-3): DTGVSQNPRHKITKRGQNVTFRCDPISEHNRLYWYRQTLGQGPEFLTYFQNEAQLEKSRLLSDRFSAERPKGSFSTLEIQRTEQGDSAMYLCASSLTESTDTQYFGPGTRLTVL.

The chain employs TRBV4-1 and TRBJ1-1; D unresolved. In germline, CDR1 is MGHRA, CDR2 YSYEKL. Trimming stripped 3 bases from V and 0 bases from J, with 14 bases between. The CDR3 consists of 16 residues. CDR3 amino acids: CASSQVPTPMNTEAFF. CDR3 sequence (DNA): TGCGCCAGCAGCCAGGTTCCGACGCCCATGAACACTGAAGCTTTCTTT.

The sample holds a few counts of this clonotype. This sequence joins TRBV14 and TRBJ1-1; D might be TRBD1 (5 bases). Trimming removed 3 bases at V and 6 bases at J, with 11 bases between. Germline CDR1 reads SGHDN; CDR2 reads FVKESK. The CDR3 loop spans 13 amino acids. The CDR3 sequence is CASSHGLGAEAFF. DNA of the CDR3: TGTGCCAGCAGCCACGGGCTGGGGGCTGAAGCTTTCTTT.

This chain connects TRBV5-6 to TRBJ2-3; D unresolved. CDR3 length: 11 amino acids. V was pared by 2 bases and J by 4 bases, with 2 bases between. CDR1 is SGHDT, CDR2 YYEEEE, per germline. CDR3 amino acids: CASSFADTQYF. The CDR3 region has the DNA TGTGCCAGCAGCTTCGCAGATACGCAGTATTTT. Supplemented by reference TRBV5-6 and TRBJ2-3, the full variable domain reads DAGVTQSPTHLIKTRGQQVTLRCSPKSGHDTVSWYQQALGQGPQFIFQYYEEEERQRGNFPDRFSGHQFPNYSSELNVNALLLGDSALYLCASSFADTQYFGPGTRLTVL.

Remarks on this clonotype: Sequence at one end of the junction differs from germline and may be a read error. This chain uses TRBV7-2 with TRBJ2-2; D is ambiguous. This CDR3 has 15 amino acids. The germline gives CDR1 SGHTA, CDR2 FQGNSA. The CDR3 nucleotides read TGTGCCAACGGTCAAGGGCAGTTCAACAGCGGGGAGCTGTTTTTT. Amino acids: CANGQGQFNSGELFF.

The chain joins TRBV4-1 to TRBJ2-7; tentative D call: TRBD1 (6 bases). The CDR3 spans 15 residues. Between the trimmed V and J ends, which lost 3 bases and 0 bases, there was a span of 12 bases. CDR1 and CDR2 from the germline V gene are MGHRA and YSYEKL. This chain's CDR3 is CASSQAWTDSYEQYF. As DNA, the CDR3 is TGCGCCAGCAGCCAGGCATGGACAGACTCCTACGAGCAGTACTTC.

This clonotype was observed at least ten times. The chain is built from TRBV7-2 and TRBJ2-7; no reliable D call. V was cut by 5 bases and J by 7 bases, with 12 bases left in between. The CDR3 totals 12 residues. Germline V CDR1 and CDR2: SGHTA, FQGNSA. CDR3 amino acids: CASSLRPREQYF. As DNA, the CDR3 is TGTGCCAGCAGCCTGAGGCCCCGGGAGCAGTACTTC. Full variable domain (outside the CDR3, taken from reference TRBV7-2 and TRBJ2-7): GAGVSQSPSNKVTEKGKDVELRCDPISGHTALYWYRQSLGQGLEFLIYFQGNSAPDKSGLPSDRFSAERTGGSVSTLTIQRTQQEDSAVYLCASSLRPREQYFGPGTRLTVT.

The chain links TRBV11-2 to TRBJ1-5, with D possibly being TRBD1 (6 bases). Trimming removed 5 bases from V and 2 bases from J, with 10 bases in between. CDR1 is SGHAT and CDR2 is FQNNGV in the germline V gene. This CDR3 has 14 residues. CDR3 loop: CASSVDRRNQPQHF. Here the CDR3 DNA reads TGTGCCAGCAGCGTGGACAGACGCAATCAGCCCCAGCATTTT.

CDR3 bases: TGTGCCAGCAGCCTGAGCGGGGGGACTTCGAATACGCAGTATTTT. Translation: CASSLSGGTSNTQYF. This chain connects TRBV4-2 to TRBJ2-3, with TRBD2 matching over 9 bases. CDR3 length: 15 residues. Germline loops: CDR1 LGHNA, CDR2 YNFKEQ. V was pared by 4 bases and J by 7 bases, with 9 bases of the junction left unmatched.

This clonotype came up many times. The chain has TRBV7-2 and TRBJ1-1; D perhaps matches TRBD1 (6 bases). This CDR3 contains 13 residues. CDR1 SGHTA and CDR2 FQGNSA come from the germline V gene. Trimming pared 5 bases from V and 4 bases from J, leaving 11 bases between. CDR3 in DNA: TGTGCCAGCAGCCGGACAGCCAGCACTGAAGCTTTCTTT. It codes for CASSRTASTEAFF.